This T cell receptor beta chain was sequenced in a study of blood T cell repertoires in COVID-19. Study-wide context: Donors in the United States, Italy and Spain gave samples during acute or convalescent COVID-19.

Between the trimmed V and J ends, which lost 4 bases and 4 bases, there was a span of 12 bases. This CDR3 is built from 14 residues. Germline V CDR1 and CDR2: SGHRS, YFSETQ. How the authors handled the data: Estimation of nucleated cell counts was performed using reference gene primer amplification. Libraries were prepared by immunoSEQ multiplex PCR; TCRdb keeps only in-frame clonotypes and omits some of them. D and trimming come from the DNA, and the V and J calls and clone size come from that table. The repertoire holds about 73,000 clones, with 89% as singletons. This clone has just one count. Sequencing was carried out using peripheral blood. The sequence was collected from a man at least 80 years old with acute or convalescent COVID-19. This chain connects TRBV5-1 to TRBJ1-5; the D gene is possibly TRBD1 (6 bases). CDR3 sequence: CASSLGTPNQPQHF. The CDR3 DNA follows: TGCGCCAGCAGCCTCGGGACACCGAATCAGCCCCAGCATTTT.